This entry lists 31 T cell receptor beta chains sequenced from one sample in a study of Tregs in tolerant kidney transplant recipients. Profiled with immunoSEQ multiplex PCR; TCRdb holds only in-frame clones, not every one. The sample includes just over 30,000 clones, under 90% seen only once; the top ten take more than 2%. For these TCRs, the target antigens are not known. The sequenced sample consisted of Tregs from blood cultured with allogeneic cells. The receptor source for this set is a human donor in good health.

The V call is TRBV7-9, the J call TRBJ2-7; TRBD1 matches at 7 bases. The CDR3 consists of 14 residues. The J segment lost 2 bases and the V segment lost 5 bases, leaving 6 bases of the junction unmatched. Germline CDR1 SEHNR, CDR2 FQNEAQ (reference sequence). The CDR3 reads CASSLTTGPYEQYF. CDR3 coding DNA: TGTGCCAGCAGCCTAACGACAGGGCCCTACGAGCAGTACTTC.

The J gene is TRBJ1-3, the V gene TRBV6-6, with 7 bases lining up with TRBD1. The CDR3 runs to 15 residues. Germline CDR1 MNHNY, CDR2 SVGAGI (reference sequence). The ends lost 5 bases at V and 7 bases at J; junction bases unmatched: 11. The CDR3 spells CASSRPRDRRNTIYF. CDR3 coding DNA: TGTGCCAGCAGTCGCCCCCGGGACAGACGGAACACCATATATTTT.

The chain has TRBV27 and TRBJ2-1, with 9 bases fitting TRBD2. This CDR3 comprises 16 residues. Germline loops: CDR1 MNHEY, CDR2 SMNVEV (reference sequence). V lost 5 bases and J lost 4; bases outside the gene matches: 9. The CDR3 DNA is TGTGCCAGCAGTCCCAGACAGCGGGGGGAGTACAATGAGCAGTTCTTC. Translation gives CASSPRQRGEYNEQFF.

V usage is TRBV19 and J usage is TRBJ1-2, with D possibly being TRBD1 (5 bases). V lost 0 bases and J lost 4, with 15 bases in between. The CDR3 extends over 16 amino acids. Germline CDR1 and CDR2: LNHDA and SQIVND (reference sequence). CDR3 sequence reads: CASSIEGWQGTYGYTF. In nucleotides, the CDR3 is TGTGCCAGTAGTATAGAAGGCTGGCAGGGTACCTATGGCTACACCTTC.

The V gene is TRBV11-2, the J gene TRBJ1-3; 7 bases are a match to TRBD1. V shed 4 bases and J 0 bases; nucleotides not matched to a gene: 6. From germline, CDR1 is SGHAT and CDR2 FQNNGV. The CDR3 has 16 residues. CDR3 sequence reads: CASSWDSRLSGNTIYF. CDR3 nucleotides: TGTGCCAGCAGCTGGGACAGCCGACTCTCTGGAAACACCATATATTTT.

Here the CDR3 reads CASSSYPSGGAGEQFF. CDR3 nucleotides: TGTGCCAGCAGCTCCTATCCTAGCGGGGGGGCAGGTGAGCAGTTCTTC. The chain is built from TRBV7-9 and TRBJ2-1; 12 nucleotides align to TRBD2. The CDR3 is made up of 16 amino acids. V shed 4 bases and J 9 bases; nucleotides not matched to a gene: 10. The germline gives CDR1 SEHNR, CDR2 FQNEAQ (reference sequence).

The V gene is TRBV6-6, the J gene TRBJ1-2; D is ambiguous. CDR1 is MNHNY, CDR2 SVGAGI, per germline (reference sequence). V lost 5 bases and J 8 bases, leaving 12 bases between the germline ends. CDR3 length: 12 amino acids. CDR3 nucleotides: TGTGCCAGCAGTAGAGGTGGGCGGGGCTACACCTTC. Translating it yields CASSRGGRGYTF.

The J gene is TRBJ2-7, the V gene TRBV6-6; 7 nucleotides line up with TRBD1. The germline CDR1 and CDR2 sequences are MNHNY and SVGAGI (reference sequence). The CDR3 has 14 residues. V gave up 6 bases and J gave up 3 bases; unmatched junction bases: 8. The CDR3 DNA follows: TGTGCCAGCAGAAGGGCGCAGGGGGTCTACGAGCAGTACTTC. This translates into CASRRAQGVYEQYF.

A single count supports this clone. The chain links TRBV6-6 to TRBJ2-7; 7 bases agree with TRBD1. Germline loops: CDR1 MNHNY, CDR2 SVGAGI (reference sequence). This CDR3 is built from 13 residues. Trimming removed 4 bases from V and 2 bases from J; junction bases left unmatched: 2. The CDR3 nucleotides read TGTGCCAGCAGTTCCACAGGGGCCTACGAGCAGTACTTC. It is translated as CASSSTGAYEQYF.

This clone appeared once. The V call is TRBV25-1, the J call TRBJ2-3; 7 bases align to TRBD1. CDR1 and CDR2 (germline): MGHDK, SYGVNS. The CDR3 runs 11 residues. The V gene end was trimmed by 6 bases and the J gene end by 7 bases; junction bases not matched to a gene: 1. The CDR3 protein is CASRRGHTQYF. The CDR3 nucleotides are TGTGCCAGCAGGAGGGGGCATACGCAGTATTTT.

This rearrangement joins TRBV6-6 to TRBJ1-2, with D unresolved. Trimming took off 0 bases at V and 3 bases at J, with 2 bases between the two ends. Germline V lookup: CDR1 MNHNY, CDR2 SVGAGI (reference sequence). The CDR3 runs to 12 residues. CDR3 protein: CASSYSYYGYTF. CDR3 coding DNA: TGTGCCAGCAGTTACTCATACTATGGCTACACCTTC.

V usage is TRBV7-2 and J usage is TRBJ2-7, with D unclear. This CDR3 contains 11 residues. Trimming shortened V by 8 bases and J by 6 bases, and 11 bases separated the two germline ends. The germline V gene encodes CDR1 SGHTA and CDR2 FQGNSA. CDR3 nucleotide sequence: TGTGCCAGCGGTGGAAGGCGCGAGCAGTACTTC. Translating it yields CASGGRREQYF.

J is TRBJ2-5 and V is TRBV2, with D possibly being TRBD1 or TRBD2 (5 bases each). Germline V gives CDR1 SNHLY, CDR2 FYNNEI. Trimming left V 3 bases short and J 5 bases short, with 10 bases between. The CDR3 extends over 13 amino acids. CDR3 nucleotide sequence: TGTGCCAGCAGTGAGGGACCGTGGGAGACCCAGTACTTC. Encoded protein: CASSEGPWETQYF. The full variable domain, rest sourced from reference TRBV2 and TRBJ2-5, is EPEVTQTPSHQVTQMGQEVILRCVPISNHLYFYWYRQILGQKVEFLVSFYNNEISEKSEIFDDQFSVERPDGSNFTLKIRSTKLEDSAMYFCASSEGPWETQYFGPGTRLLVL.

The V call is TRBV7-9, the J call TRBJ1-1, with D possibly TRBD1 on 6 matching bases. The CDR3 contains 12 residues. V lost 5 bases, J lost 8 bases, and 12 bases lay in between. The germline CDR1 and CDR2 sequences are SEHNR and FQNEAQ (reference sequence). The CDR3 DNA follows: TGTGCCAGCAGCGGTAACAGGGTAGAAGCTTTCTTT. Translating it yields CASSGNRVEAFF.

This rearrangement joins TRBV14 to TRBJ2-2, with 10 bases lining up with TRBD2. CDR1 and CDR2 from the germline V gene are SGHDN and FVKESK. V was clipped by 0 bases and J by 2 bases; unmatched bases: 9. CDR3 length: 19 amino acids. CDR3 protein: CASSQDRPLAGVNTGELFF. The CDR3 nucleotides are TGTGCCAGCAGCCAAGATCGGCCCCTAGCGGGAGTCAACACCGGGGAGCTGTTTTTT.

This chain connects TRBV10-3 to TRBJ1-4, with D possibly being TRBD1 (6 bases). Germline loops: CDR1 ENHRY, CDR2 SYGVKD. This CDR3 contains 16 residues. V dropped 6 bases and J dropped 5 bases, with 19 bases sitting between them. CDR3 sequence: CAISSGEGGGNEKLFF. As DNA, the CDR3 is TGTGCCATCAGCAGTGGTGAAGGGGGAGGGAATGAAAAACTGTTTTTT.

This chain joins TRBV29-1 and TRBJ2-3; D is perhaps TRBD1 (6 bases). Germline CDR1 and CDR2: SQVTM and ANQGSEA. V gave up 5 bases and J gave up 0 bases, with 12 bases separating them. The CDR3 contains 14 residues. CDR3 coding DNA: TGCAGCGTTACAGGGATAGATAGCACAGATACGCAGTATTTT. Translating it yields CSVTGIDSTDTQYF.

The genes are TRBV6-6 and TRBJ1-2, with D uncertain. Germline CDR1 is MNHNY and CDR2 is SVGAGI (reference sequence). The CDR3 has 11 amino acids. Trimming took off 11 bases at V and 7 bases at J, with 14 bases between the two ends. The CDR3 region has the DNA TGTGCCGGCCGAATACCGGGTGGCTACACCTTC. It translates to CAGRIPGGYTF.

CDR3 loop: CASSLDRSYEQYF. In nucleotides, the CDR3 is TGCGCCAGCAGCTTGGACCGCTCCTACGAGCAGTACTTC. This chain uses TRBV5-1 with TRBJ2-7; D unclear. The CDR3 runs to 13 residues. Trimming cost V 0 bases and J 0 bases, with 4 bases left between them. From germline, CDR1 is SGHRS and CDR2 YFSETQ.

The J gene is TRBJ1-4, the V gene TRBV15; D is ambiguous. From germline, CDR1 is LNHNV and CDR2 YYDKDF (reference sequence). The CDR3 runs 15 residues. Between the trimmed V and J ends, which lost 3 bases and 3 bases, there was a span of 11 bases. The CDR3 loop is CATSRQRSANEKLFF. CDR3 nucleotide sequence: TGTGCCACCAGCAGGCAGAGGTCAGCTAATGAAAAACTGTTTTTT.

This clone turned up a few times. The J gene is TRBJ2-7, the V gene TRBV5-6; TRBD2 is a possible D gene (7 bases). The V and J ends lost 1 base and 6 bases respectively, with 14 bases between them. The CDR3 is 14 amino acids. Germline V gene lookup returns CDR1 SGHDT and CDR2 YYEEEE. This chain's CDR3 is CASSLLVRGAEQYF. The CDR3 DNA sequence: TGTGCCAGCAGCTTGTTGGTTCGGGGGGCCGAGCAGTACTTC. The full variable domain, in which reference TRBV5-6 and TRBJ2-7 provide the parts outside the CDR3, is DAGVTQSPTHLIKTRGQQVTLRCSPKSGHDTVSWYQQALGQGPQFIFQYYEEEERQRGNFPDRFSGHQFPNYSSELNVNALLLGDSALYLCASSLLVRGAEQYFGPGTRLTVT.

Only one count was recorded for this clone. V and J are TRBV6-5 and TRBJ2-7; D tentatively fits TRBD1 or TRBD2 (5 bases each). V was trimmed by 0 bases and J by 2 bases, leaving 8 bases between them. CDR1 is MNHEY, CDR2 SVGAGI, per germline. There are 14 residues in the CDR3. In DNA form, the CDR3 reads TGTGCCAGCAGTTACTCGGGGGATACCTACGAGCAGTACTTC. This codes for CASSYSGDTYEQYF.

By proportion, this clone is medium-sized. This CDR3 is CAISESNYEQYF. For the CDR3, the DNA is TGTGCCATCAGTGAGTCGAACTACGAGCAGTACTTC. V gene TRBV10-3 combines with J gene TRBJ2-7; no definite D call. Trimming cost V 0 bases and J 3 bases, with 3 bases left between them. Germline V CDR1 and CDR2: ENHRY, SYGVKD. There are 12 residues in the CDR3.

This chain connects TRBV5-6 to TRBJ2-7; TRBD2 matches at 7 bases. V lost 2 bases to trimming and J lost 7 bases; unmatched junction nucleotides: 6. The CDR3 spans 13 residues. The germline V gene encodes CDR1 SGHDT and CDR2 YYEEEE. CDR3 in DNA: TGTGCCAGCAGCTTCAATCCAGCGGGAGAGCAGTACTTC. It specifies CASSFNPAGEQYF.

This clone was counted a few times. The chain joins TRBV6-5 to TRBJ1-1; D perhaps matches TRBD1 (6 bases). The CDR3 extends over 15 amino acids. V lost 6 bases and J lost 1, with 15 bases in between. Germline CDR1 is MNHEY and CDR2 is SVGAGI. In nucleotides, the CDR3 is TGTGCCAGCAGGTGGGGGGGCGCGGGGAACACTGAAGCTTTCTTT. The encoded protein is CASRWGGAGNTEAFF.

The V gene is TRBV19, the J gene TRBJ1-4, with D unresolved. The CDR3 is 14 residues long. CDR1 and CDR2 (germline): LNHDA, SQIVND (reference sequence). Between the trimmed V and J ends, which lost 3 bases and 5 bases, there was a span of 10 bases. The CDR3 spells CASSIQDLNEKLFF. The DNA of the CDR3 is TGTGCCAGTAGTATCCAGGATCTGAATGAAAAACTGTTTTTT.

The chain links TRBV7-9 to TRBJ1-3; D uncertain. The V gene lost 1 base and the J gene lost 0 bases, with 13 bases spanning the gap. This CDR3 comprises 17 residues. Germline V CDR1 and CDR2: SEHNR, FQNEAQ (reference sequence). The CDR3 loop reads CASSLGIRATSGNTIYF. The DNA for the CDR3 is TGTGCCAGCAGCTTAGGCATTAGGGCCACCTCTGGAAACACCATATATTTT. Drawing the rest from reference TRBV7-9 and TRBJ1-3, the complete variable domain is DTGVSQNPRHKITKRGQNVTFRCDPISEHNRLYWYRQTLGQGPEFLTYFQNEAQLEKSRLLSDRFSAERPKGSFSTLEIQRTEQGDSAMYLCASSLGIRATSGNTIYFGEGSWLTVV.

The CDR3, as DNA: TGCGCCAGCAGCTTACAGGGGACTTCAAATCGGAACACTGAAGCTTTCTTT. Translating it yields CASSLQGTSNRNTEAFF. The chain is built from TRBV5-1 and TRBJ1-1, with 7 bases matching TRBD1. V was pared by 2 bases and J by 1 base, with 11 bases of the junction left unmatched. CDR1 is SGHRS, CDR2 YFSETQ, per germline. The CDR3 extends over 17 amino acids.

This chain links TRBV6-5 with TRBJ1-2, with D unclear. Trimming pared 5 bases from V and 6 bases from J, leaving 13 bases between. CDR1 is MNHEY, CDR2 SVGAGI, per germline. This CDR3 contains 13 residues. For the CDR3, the DNA is TGTGCCAGCAGTGACTGGGCGTTGGATGGCTACACCTTC. Its protein is CASSDWALDGYTF.

V and J are TRBV5-1 and TRBJ2-3; D is undetermined. The length of the CDR3 is 14 residues. The V gene's germline CDR1 is SGHRS and CDR2 YFSETQ. Trimming took off 0 bases at V and 4 bases at J, with 9 bases between the two ends. CDR3 DNA sequence: TGCGCCAGCAGCTTGGAGTACCAGGCAGATACGCAGTATTTT. This gives the protein CASSLEYQADTQYF.

The chain recombines TRBV7-2 with TRBJ2-2; TRBD2 aligns across 10 bases. CDR1 and CDR2 (germline): SGHTA, FQGNSA. This CDR3 has 15 residues. V dropped 5 bases and J dropped 5; count of bases not matched to a gene: 5. CDR3 sequence reads: CASSPRGLATGELFF. The CDR3 nucleotides read TGTGCCAGCAGCCCAAGGGGACTAGCGACCGGGGAGCTGTTTTTT.